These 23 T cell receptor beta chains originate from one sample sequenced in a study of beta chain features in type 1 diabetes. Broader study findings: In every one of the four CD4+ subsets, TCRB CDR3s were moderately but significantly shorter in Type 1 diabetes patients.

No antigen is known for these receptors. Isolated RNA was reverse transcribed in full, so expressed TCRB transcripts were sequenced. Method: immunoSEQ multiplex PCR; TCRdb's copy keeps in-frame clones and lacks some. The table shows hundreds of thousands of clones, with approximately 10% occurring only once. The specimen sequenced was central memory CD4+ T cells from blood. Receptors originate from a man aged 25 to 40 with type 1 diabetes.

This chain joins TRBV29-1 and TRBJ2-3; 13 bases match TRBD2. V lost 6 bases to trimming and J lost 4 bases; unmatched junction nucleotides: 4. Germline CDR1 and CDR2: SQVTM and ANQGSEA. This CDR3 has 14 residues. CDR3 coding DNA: TGCAGCGTAGGGACTAGCGGGGCGGCAGATACGCAGTATTTT. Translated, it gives CSVGTSGAADTQYF.

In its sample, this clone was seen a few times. The chain's CDR3 is CASSSSGFRYGYTF. CDR3 in DNA: TGTGCCAGCAGCTCCTCAGGGTTTCGCTATGGCTACACCTTC. The V call is TRBV5-6, the J call TRBJ1-2, with D possibly being TRBD1 (5 bases). Germline CDR1 reads SGHDT; CDR2 reads YYEEEE. V was trimmed by 3 bases and J by 4 bases, leaving 13 bases between them. CDR3 size: 14 residues. Variable domain in full (rest from reference TRBV5-6 and TRBJ1-2): DAGVTQSPTHLIKTRGQQVTLRCSPKSGHDTVSWYQQALGQGPQFIFQYYEEEERQRGNFPDRFSGHQFPNYSSELNVNALLLGDSALYLCASSSSGFRYGYTFGSGTRLTVV.

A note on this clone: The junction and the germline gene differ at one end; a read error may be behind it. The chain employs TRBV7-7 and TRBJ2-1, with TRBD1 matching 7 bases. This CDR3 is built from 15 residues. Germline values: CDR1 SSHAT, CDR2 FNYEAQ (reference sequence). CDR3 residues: CASSNGPATGNEQFF. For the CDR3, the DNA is TGTGCTAGCAGCAATGGACCTGCGACAGGGAATGAGCAGTTCTTC.

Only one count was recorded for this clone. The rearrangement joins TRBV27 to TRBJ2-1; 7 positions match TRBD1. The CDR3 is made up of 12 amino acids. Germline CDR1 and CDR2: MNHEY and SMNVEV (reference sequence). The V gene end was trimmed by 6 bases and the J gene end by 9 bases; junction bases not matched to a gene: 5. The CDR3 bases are TGTGCCAGCAGGACAGGGTTAACTGAGCAGTTCTTC. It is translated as CASRTGLTEQFF.

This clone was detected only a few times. CDR3 sequence (DNA): TGCGCCAGCAGCCAAGAGGACTACCAAGAGACCCAGTACTTC. This gives the protein CASSQEDYQETQYF. The chain couples TRBV4-1 to TRBJ2-5; a weak D match, TRBD2 (5 bases). With 0 bases removed from V and 0 bases from J, the gap between germline ends came to 5 bases. The V gene's germline CDR1 is MGHRA and CDR2 YSYEKL. CDR3 length equals 14 residues.

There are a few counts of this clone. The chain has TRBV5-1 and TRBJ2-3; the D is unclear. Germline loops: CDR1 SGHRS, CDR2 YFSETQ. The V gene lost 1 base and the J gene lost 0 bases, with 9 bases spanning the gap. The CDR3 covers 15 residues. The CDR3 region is CASSLTDPSTDTQYF. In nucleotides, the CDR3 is TGCGCCAGCAGCTTGACAGATCCTAGCACAGATACGCAGTATTTT.

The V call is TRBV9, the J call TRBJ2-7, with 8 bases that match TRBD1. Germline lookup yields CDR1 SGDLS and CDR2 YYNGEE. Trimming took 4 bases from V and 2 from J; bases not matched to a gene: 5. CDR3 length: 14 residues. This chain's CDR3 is CASSYGQGTYEQYF. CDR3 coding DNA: TGTGCCAGCAGCTACGGACAGGGTACCTACGAGCAGTACTTC. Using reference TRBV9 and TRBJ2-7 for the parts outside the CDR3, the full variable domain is DSGVTQTPKHLITATGQRVTLRCSPRSGDLSVYWYQQSLDQGLQFLIQYYNGEERAKGNILERFSAQQFPDLHSELNLSSLELGDSALYFCASSYGQGTYEQYFGPGTRLTVT.

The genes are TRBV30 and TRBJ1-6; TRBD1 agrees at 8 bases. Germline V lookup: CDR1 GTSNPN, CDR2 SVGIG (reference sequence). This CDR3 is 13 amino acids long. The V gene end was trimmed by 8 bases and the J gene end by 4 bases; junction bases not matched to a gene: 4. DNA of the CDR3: TGTGCCAGAAGGACAGGGTATAATTCACCCCTCCACTTT. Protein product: CARRTGYNSPLHF. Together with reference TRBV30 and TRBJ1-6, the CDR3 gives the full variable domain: SQTIHQWPATLVQPVGSPLSLECTVEGTSNPNLYWYRQAAGRGLQLLFYSVGIGQISSEVPQNLSASRPQDRQFILSSKKLLLSDSGFYLCARRTGYNSPLHFGNGTRLTVT.

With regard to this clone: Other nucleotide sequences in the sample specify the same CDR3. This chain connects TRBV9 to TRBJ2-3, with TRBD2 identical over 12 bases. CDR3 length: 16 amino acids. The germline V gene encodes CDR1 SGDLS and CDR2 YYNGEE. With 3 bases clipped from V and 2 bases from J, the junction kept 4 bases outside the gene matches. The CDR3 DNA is TGTGCCAGCAGCGCCCTAGCGGGGGGGCCCACAGATACGCAGTATTTT. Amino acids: CASSALAGGPTDTQYF.

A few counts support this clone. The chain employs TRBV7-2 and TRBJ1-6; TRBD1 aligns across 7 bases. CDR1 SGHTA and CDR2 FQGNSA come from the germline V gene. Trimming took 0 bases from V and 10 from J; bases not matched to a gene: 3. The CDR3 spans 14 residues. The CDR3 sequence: CASSLAQGDSPLHF. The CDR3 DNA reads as TGTGCCAGCAGCTTAGCCCAGGGGGACTCACCCCTCCACTTT.

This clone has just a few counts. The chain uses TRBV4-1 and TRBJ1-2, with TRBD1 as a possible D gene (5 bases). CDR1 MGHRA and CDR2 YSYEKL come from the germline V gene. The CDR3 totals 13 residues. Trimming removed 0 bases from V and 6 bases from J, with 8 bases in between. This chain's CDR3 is CASSQEWGDGYTF. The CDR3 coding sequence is TGCGCCAGCAGCCAAGAGTGGGGGGATGGCTACACCTTC.

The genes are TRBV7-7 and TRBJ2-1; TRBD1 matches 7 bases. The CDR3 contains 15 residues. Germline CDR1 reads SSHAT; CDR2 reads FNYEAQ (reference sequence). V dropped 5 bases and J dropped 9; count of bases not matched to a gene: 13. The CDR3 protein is CASSVEGGAMGEQFF. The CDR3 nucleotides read TGTGCCAGCAGCGTTGAAGGGGGCGCGATGGGTGAGCAGTTCTTC.

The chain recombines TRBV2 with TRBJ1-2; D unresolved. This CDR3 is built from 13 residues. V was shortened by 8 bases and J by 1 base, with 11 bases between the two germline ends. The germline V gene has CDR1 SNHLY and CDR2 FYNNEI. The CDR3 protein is CASSSSLNYGYTF. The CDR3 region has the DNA TGTGCCAGCTCCTCGAGTCTTAACTATGGCTACACCTTC.

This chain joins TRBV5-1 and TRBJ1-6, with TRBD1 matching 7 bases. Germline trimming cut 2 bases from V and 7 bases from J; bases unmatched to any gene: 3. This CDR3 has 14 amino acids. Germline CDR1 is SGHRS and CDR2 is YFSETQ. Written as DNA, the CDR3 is TGCGCCAGCAGCTTACAGGGGAAGAATTCACCCCTCCACTTT. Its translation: CASSLQGKNSPLHF.

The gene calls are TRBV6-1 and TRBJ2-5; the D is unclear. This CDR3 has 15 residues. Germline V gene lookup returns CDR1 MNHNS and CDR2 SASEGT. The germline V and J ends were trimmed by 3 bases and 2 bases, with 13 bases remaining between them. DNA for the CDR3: TGTGCCAGCAGTGAGGGCGAGGCGAGTCAAGAGACCCAGTACTTC. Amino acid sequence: CASSEGEASQETQYF.

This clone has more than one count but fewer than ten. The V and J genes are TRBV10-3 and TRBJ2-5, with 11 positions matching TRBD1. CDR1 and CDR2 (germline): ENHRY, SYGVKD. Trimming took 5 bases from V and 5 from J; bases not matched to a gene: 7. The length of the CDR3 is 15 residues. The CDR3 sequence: CAISTGQGAGETQYF. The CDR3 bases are TGTGCCATCAGTACCGGACAGGGGGCTGGGGAGACCCAGTACTTC.

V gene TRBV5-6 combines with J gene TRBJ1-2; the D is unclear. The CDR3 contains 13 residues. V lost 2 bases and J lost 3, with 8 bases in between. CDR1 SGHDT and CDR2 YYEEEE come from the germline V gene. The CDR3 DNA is TGTGCCAGCAGCTTTGGGGTCGACTATGGCTACACCTTC. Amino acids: CASSFGVDYGYTF.

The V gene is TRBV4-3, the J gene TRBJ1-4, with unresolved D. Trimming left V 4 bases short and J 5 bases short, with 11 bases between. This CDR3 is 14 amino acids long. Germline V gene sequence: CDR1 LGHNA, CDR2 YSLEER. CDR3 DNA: TGCGCCAGCAGCCTCAAAATCAAGAATGAAAAACTGTTTTTT. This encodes CASSLKIKNEKLFF.

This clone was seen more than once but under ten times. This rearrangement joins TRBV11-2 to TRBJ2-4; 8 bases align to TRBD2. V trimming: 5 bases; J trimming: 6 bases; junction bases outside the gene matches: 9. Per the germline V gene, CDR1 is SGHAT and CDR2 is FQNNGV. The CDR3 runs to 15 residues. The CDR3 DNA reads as TGTGCCAGCAGCCCCACGGGGGGGGGAAGAAACATTCAGTACTTC. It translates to CASSPTGGGRNIQYF.

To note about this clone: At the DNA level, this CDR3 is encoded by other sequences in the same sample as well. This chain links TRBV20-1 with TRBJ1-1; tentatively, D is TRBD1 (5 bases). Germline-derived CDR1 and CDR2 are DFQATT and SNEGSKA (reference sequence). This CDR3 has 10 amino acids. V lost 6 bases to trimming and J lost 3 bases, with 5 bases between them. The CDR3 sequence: CSAGDTEAFF. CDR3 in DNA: TGCAGTGCAGGGGACACTGAAGCTTTCTTT.

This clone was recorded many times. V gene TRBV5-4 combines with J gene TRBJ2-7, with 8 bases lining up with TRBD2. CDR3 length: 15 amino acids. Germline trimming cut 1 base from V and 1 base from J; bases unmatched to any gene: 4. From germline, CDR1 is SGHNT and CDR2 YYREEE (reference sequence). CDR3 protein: CASSLPSGPSYEQYF. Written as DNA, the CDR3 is TGTGCCAGCAGCTTGCCTAGCGGGCCATCCTACGAGCAGTACTTC.

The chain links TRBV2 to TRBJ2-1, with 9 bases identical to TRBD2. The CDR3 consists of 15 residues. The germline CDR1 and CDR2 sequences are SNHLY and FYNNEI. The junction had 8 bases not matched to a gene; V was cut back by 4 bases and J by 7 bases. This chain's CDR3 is CASSVDSGGVNEQFF. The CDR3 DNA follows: TGTGCCAGCAGTGTTGATAGCGGGGGTGTAAATGAGCAGTTCTTC.

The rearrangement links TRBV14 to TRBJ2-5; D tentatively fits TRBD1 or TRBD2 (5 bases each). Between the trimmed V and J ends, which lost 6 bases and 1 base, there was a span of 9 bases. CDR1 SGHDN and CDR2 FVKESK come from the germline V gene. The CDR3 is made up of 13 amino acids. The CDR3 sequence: CASSSGAQETQYF. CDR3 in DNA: TGTGCCAGCAGTTCCGGGGCCCAAGAGACCCAGTACTTC.